This entry describes one T cell receptor beta chain. The target of this receptor is not known. Base qualities are not recorded, but no much larger clone differs from it by a single base. Each collaborating institution followed its own protocols to collect whole blood in K2EDTA tubes. Collaborator samples were shipped for TCRbeta analysis as frozen whole blood, isolated PBMCs, or DNA extracted from either sample type. Spanning cysteine to phenylalanine, the CDR3 consists of 14 amino acids. Of all the DNA, just the CDR3 is kept, 42 bases in frame from base 1. From a lookup of the germline V gene (reference sequence), CDR1 and CDR2 are LNHDA and SQIVND. At the junction V is shortened by 5 bases and J by 3 bases, with 14 bases in between. TCRbeta CDR3 regions were amplified from genomic DNA by means of the immunoSEQ Assay, a bias-controlled multiplex PCR. Per the authors' processing: Within the assay, amplification of reference gene primers was used to estimate how many nucleated cells each sample contained. Sequence reads were collapsed and filtered to measure the absolute abundance of every unique TCRbeta CDR3 rearrangement. For each sample, productive Simpson clonality was calculated by taking the square root of Simpson's diversity index across productive rearrangements. This is the immuneACCESS table as TCRdb keeps it, with only in-frame sequences that have V and J called. A part of the clones is gone; compared with another copy, unresolved V genes explain less than half, and the rest is unexplained. For V, J and clone size, that table is used; D and trimming come from the DNA. For this sample the table gives 200,000 to 300,000 clones, of which over 75% were detected only once. The ten top clones hold 0.8% of the sample.

The data belong to a study of blood T cell repertoires in COVID-19 (TCRdb year 2020). Study-level background: Collaborator samples came from the United States, Italy and Spain and covered acute and convalescent phases of COVID-19. The material from the prospective study consisted of cDNA or gDNA derived from T cells, B-cell-depleted T cells, or PBMCs. The dataset comprised deeply sampled blood TCRbeta repertoires from subjects exposed to, actively infected with, or recovered from COVID-19. Samples came from the ongoing ImmuneRACE study (first 160 participants) plus 1,254 subjects from 6 global collaborators. The repertoires were released in a freely available public database intended as a resource for research on the immune response to SARS-CoV-2. Where available, HLA class I and class II types were obtained from metadata supplied by the sample provider rather than from assay-based typing. Nearly every sample came with metadata listing a de-identified subject ID, COVID-19 status, age in years and sex. Here is what the overall study found, with its caveats: How much clinical and demographic metadata was included differed by source and by participant, and the metadata was provided uncurated.

Sequences were obtained from peripheral blood. This chain is built from TRBV19 and TRBJ2-7; there is no confident call for the D gene. The TCR was taken from a woman in her 30s with acute or convalescent COVID-19. The CDR3 corresponds to CASSPPGGVYEQYF. The sequenced DNA is TGTGCCAGTAGTCCCCCGGGTGGAGTCTACGAGCAGTACTTC.